The TCR beta chain described here comes from a study of beta chain features in type 1 diabetes. Whole-study results and caveats: TCRB CDR3s from Type 1 diabetes patients were moderately but significantly shorter in all four CD4+ subsets. Among patients, naive, central memory and Treg TCRB repertoires appeared more similar than among healthy donors. In these data, an HLA type influence on TCRB rearrangement remained unresolved.

Comments on this clone: Its antigen is unknown.

Isolated RNA was reverse transcribed in full, so expressed TCRB transcripts were sequenced. Only in-frame clones appear in the TCRdb table, and some are missing; sequencing was by immunoSEQ multiplex PCR. The repertoire holds approximately 170,000 clones, with 6.5% to 8.5% as singletons. The sequenced material came from central memory CD4+ T cells from blood. The TCR originated in a man aged 18 to 29 with type 1 diabetes.

The DNA for the CDR3 is TGCGCCAGCAGCCAAGAATATGGGGGGGGCTTAGGACAGACCCAGTACTTC. Encoded protein: CASSQEYGGGLGQTQYF. The chain joins TRBV4-1 to TRBJ2-5, with D possibly TRBD2 on 7 matching bases. Germline assignment: CDR1 MGHRA and CDR2 YSYEKL. This CDR3 comprises 17 residues. V lost 0 bases and J lost 6, with 20 bases in between.